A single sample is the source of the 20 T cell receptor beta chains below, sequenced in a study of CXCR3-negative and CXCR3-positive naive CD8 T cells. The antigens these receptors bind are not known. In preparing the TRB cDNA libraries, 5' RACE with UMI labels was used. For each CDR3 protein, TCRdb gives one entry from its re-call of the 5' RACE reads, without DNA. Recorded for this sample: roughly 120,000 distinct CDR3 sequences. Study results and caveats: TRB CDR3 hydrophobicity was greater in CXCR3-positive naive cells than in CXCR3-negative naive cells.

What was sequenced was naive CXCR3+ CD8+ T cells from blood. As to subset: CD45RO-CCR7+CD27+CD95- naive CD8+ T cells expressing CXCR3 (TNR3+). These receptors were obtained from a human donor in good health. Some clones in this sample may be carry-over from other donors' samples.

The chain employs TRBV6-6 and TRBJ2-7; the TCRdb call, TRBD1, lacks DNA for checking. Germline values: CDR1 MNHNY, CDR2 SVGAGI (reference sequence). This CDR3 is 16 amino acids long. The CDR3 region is CASSYSRQGDEYEQYF.

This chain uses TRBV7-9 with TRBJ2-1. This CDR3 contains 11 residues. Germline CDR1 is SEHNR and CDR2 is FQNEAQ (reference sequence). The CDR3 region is CASSYNNEQFF.

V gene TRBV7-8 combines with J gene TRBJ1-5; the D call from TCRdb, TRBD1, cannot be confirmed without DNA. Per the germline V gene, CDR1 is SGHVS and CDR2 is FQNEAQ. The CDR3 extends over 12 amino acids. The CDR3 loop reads CASSLEGNAQHF.

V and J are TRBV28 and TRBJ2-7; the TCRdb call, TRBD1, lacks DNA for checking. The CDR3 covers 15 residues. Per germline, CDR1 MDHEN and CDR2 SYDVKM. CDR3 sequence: CASSLRGSLSYEQYF.

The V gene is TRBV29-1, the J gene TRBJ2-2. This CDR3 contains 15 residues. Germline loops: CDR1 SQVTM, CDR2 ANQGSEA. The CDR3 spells CSVERGGFGTGELFF.

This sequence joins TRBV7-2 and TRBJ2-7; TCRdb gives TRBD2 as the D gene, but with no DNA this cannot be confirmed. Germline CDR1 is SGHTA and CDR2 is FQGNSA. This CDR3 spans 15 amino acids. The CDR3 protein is CASSSSTWGGYEQYF.

The CDR3 here is CASSQTGELSTDTQYF. V is TRBV5-4 and J is TRBJ2-3; TCRdb's D call of TRBD1 is untestable without DNA. The germline V gene has CDR1 SGHNT and CDR2 YYREEE (reference sequence). The CDR3 runs 16 residues.

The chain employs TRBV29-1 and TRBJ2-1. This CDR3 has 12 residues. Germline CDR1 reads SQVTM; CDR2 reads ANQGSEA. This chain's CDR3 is CSVEDPRRKQFF.

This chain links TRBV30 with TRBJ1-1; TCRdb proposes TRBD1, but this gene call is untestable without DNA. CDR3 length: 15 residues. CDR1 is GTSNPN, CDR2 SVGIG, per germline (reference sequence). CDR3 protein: CAWGQVVGADTEAFF. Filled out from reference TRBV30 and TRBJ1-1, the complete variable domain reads SQTIHQWPATLVQPVGSPLSLECTVEGTSNPNLYWYRQAAGRGLQLLFYSVGIGQISSEVPQNLSASRPQDRQFILSSKKLLLSDSGFYLCAWGQVVGADTEAFFGQGTRLTVV.

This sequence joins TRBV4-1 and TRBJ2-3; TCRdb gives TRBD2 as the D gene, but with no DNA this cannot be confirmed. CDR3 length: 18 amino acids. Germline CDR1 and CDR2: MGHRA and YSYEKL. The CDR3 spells CASSQDLLLAGPGGEQYF.

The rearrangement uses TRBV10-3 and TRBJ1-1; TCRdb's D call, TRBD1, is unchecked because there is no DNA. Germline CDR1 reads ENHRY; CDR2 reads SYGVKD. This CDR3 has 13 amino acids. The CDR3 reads CATAGQGGTEAFF.

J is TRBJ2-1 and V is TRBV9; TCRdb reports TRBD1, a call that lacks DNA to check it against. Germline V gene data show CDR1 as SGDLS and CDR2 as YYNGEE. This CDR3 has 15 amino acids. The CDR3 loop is CASSASVDSYNEQFF.

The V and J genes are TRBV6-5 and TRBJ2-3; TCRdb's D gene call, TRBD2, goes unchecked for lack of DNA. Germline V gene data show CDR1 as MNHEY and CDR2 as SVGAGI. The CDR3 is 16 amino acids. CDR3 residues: CASSYHPSGGTDTQYF.

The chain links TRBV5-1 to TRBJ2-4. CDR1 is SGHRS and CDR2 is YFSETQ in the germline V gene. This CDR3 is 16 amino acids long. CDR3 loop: CASSLLTILAKNIQYF. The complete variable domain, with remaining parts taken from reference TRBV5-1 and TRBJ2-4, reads KAGVTQTPRYLIKTRGQQVTLSCSPISGHRSVSWYQQTPGQGLQFLFEYFSETQRNKGNFPGRFSGRQFSNSRSEMNVSTLELGDSALYLCASSLLTILAKNIQYFGAGTRLSVL.

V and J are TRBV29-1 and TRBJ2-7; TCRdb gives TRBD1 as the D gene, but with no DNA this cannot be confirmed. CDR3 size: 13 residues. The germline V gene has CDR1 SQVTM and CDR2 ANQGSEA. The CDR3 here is CSVARDGSYEQYF.

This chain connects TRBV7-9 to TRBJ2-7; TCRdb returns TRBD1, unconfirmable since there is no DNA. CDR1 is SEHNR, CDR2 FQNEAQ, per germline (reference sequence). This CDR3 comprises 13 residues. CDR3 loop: CASETGTDYEQYF.

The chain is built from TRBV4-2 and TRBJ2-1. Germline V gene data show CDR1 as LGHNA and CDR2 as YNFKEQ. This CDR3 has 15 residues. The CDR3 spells CASSQDPASYNEQFF.

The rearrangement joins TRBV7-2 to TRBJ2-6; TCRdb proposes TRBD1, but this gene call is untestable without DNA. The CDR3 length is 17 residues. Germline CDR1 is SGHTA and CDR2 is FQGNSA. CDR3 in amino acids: CASSWGQGVTGANVLTF.

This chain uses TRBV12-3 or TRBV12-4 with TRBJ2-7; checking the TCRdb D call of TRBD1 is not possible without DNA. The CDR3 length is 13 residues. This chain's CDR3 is CASSSGRGYEQYF.

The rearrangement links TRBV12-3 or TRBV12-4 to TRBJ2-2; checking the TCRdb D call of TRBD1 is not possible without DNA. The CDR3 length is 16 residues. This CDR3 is CASSDPGRGNTGELFF.